Below, 22 T cell receptor beta chains from the same sample are listed, as sequenced in a study of response to subunit inactivated influenza vaccine. Each CDR3 protein gets one entry after TCRdb re-called the RT-PCR reads with MiXCR. This table has roughly 780,000 distinct CDR3 sequences, about 18% appearing once. Sample: PBMCs from blood, taken more than 4 days after vaccination. The receptors come from a man aged 50 or older who received an inactivated influenza vaccine.

The V call is TRBV11-1, the J call TRBJ1-2, with unresolved D. The CDR3 runs 13 residues. Germline V lookup: CDR1 SGHAT, CDR2 FQDESV (reference sequence). Trimming took off 2 bases at V and 5 bases at J, with 9 bases between the two ends. The CDR3 DNA sequence: TGTGCCAGCAGCTTAATGGGGAGTTATGGCTACACCTTC. Translation gives CASSLMGSYGYTF.

The chain employs TRBV18 and TRBJ2-7, with D perhaps matching TRBD2 (6 bases). Trimming cost V 3 bases and J 2 bases, with 11 bases left between them. The V gene's germline CDR1 is KGHSH and CDR2 LQKENI. CDR3 length: 14 amino acids. CDR3 amino acids: CASSPTGLPYEQYF. CDR3 sequence (DNA): TGTGCCAGCTCACCCACCGGACTACCCTACGAGCAGTACTTC.

This clonotype was seen more than once but under ten times. J is TRBJ2-7 and V is TRBV9, with D possibly matching TRBD1 (6 bases). The ends were cut back, 0 bases at V and 6 bases at J, with 10 bases in the middle. CDR1 is SGDLS and CDR2 is YYNGEE in the germline V gene. CDR3 length: 13 residues. The chain's CDR3 is CASSVATGLEQYF. The CDR3 coding sequence is TGTGCCAGCAGCGTAGCCACAGGGCTCGAGCAGTACTTC.

In this sample, this clonotype turned up a few times. The chain is built from TRBV24-1 and TRBJ2-2, with D uncertain. V was cut by 2 bases and J by 9 bases, with 3 bases left in between. The CDR3 loop spans 11 amino acids. Per germline, CDR1 KGHDR and CDR2 SFDVKD. CDR3 sequence reads: CATSDSRELFF. CDR3 DNA sequence: TGTGCCACCAGTGATTCAAGGGAGCTGTTTTTT.

The sample holds a few counts of this clonotype. The V gene is TRBV10-3, the J gene TRBJ1-6; D perhaps matches TRBD1 (5 bases). The V end lost 4 bases, the J end lost 7 bases, and 5 bases lay between the germline ends. The CDR3 contains 12 residues. CDR1 and CDR2 (germline): ENHRY, SYGVKD. CDR3: CAISAGNSPLHF. The CDR3 DNA follows: TGTGCCATCAGTGCAGGGAATTCACCCCTCCACTTT.

This clonotype has just a few counts. The J gene is TRBJ2-7, the V gene TRBV5-1; possible D gene TRBD2, 6 bases. From germline, CDR1 is SGHRS and CDR2 YFSETQ. V dropped 3 bases and J dropped 2 bases, with 9 bases sitting between them. The CDR3 contains 13 residues. The CDR3 region is CASSWDSAYEQYF. The CDR3 DNA is TGCGCCAGCAGCTGGGACTCGGCCTACGAGCAGTACTTC.

The chain has TRBV18 and TRBJ2-1; 8 nucleotides line up with TRBD1. The CDR3 has 13 amino acids. With 8 bases clipped from V and 5 bases from J, the junction kept 5 bases outside the gene matches. The germline CDR1 and CDR2 sequences are KGHSH and LQKENI. CDR3 loop: CASDRGQNNEQFF. CDR3 in DNA: TGTGCCAGCGACAGGGGACAGAACAATGAGCAGTTCTTC.

This clonotype was picked up many times. V is TRBV20-1 and J is TRBJ2-1; TRBD2 agrees at 13 bases. Germline V gene data show CDR1 as DFQATT and CDR2 as SNEGSKA (reference sequence). With 2 bases clipped from V and 6 bases from J, the junction kept 4 bases outside the gene matches. This CDR3 region has 15 residues. In DNA, the CDR3 is TGCAGTGCTAGACCCGGACTAGCGGGGGTCAATGAGCAGTTCTTC. This gives the protein CSARPGLAGVNEQFF.

The chain joins TRBV9 to TRBJ1-1; 12 nucleotides agree with TRBD1. Germline lookup yields CDR1 SGDLS and CDR2 YYNGEE. The CDR3 length is 16 residues. Trimming at V came to 4 bases and at J to 1 base, leaving 5 bases not matched to a gene. CDR3 sequence (DNA): TGTGCCAGCAGCCCCGGGACAGGGGGCTCGAACACTGAAGCTTTCTTT. Residues: CASSPGTGGSNTEAFF.

The J gene is TRBJ1-1, the V gene TRBV29-1; no firm D call. CDR1 is SQVTM, CDR2 ANQGSEA, per germline. The V and J ends lost 6 bases and 5 bases respectively, with 25 bases between them. This CDR3 is built from 16 residues. The CDR3 region is CSVTPGLPFMRTEAFF. The CDR3 nucleotides read TGCAGCGTAACCCCCGGGCTTCCCTTCATGAGGACTGAAGCTTTCTTT.

The chain joins TRBV6-2 or TRBV6-3 to TRBJ1-2, with no clear D. The V end lost 4 bases, the J end lost 5 bases, and 26 bases lay between the germline ends. The CDR3 covers 18 residues. From germline, CDR1 is MNHEY and CDR2 SVGEGT. DNA of the CDR3: TGTGCCAGCAGTTGGGTCGCATCCCAGGCAGCCACCAAGTATGGCTACACCTTC. It codes for CASSWVASQAATKYGYTF.

In its sample, this clonotype was seen a few times. The gene calls are TRBV20-1 and TRBJ2-7; D ambiguous. Germline CDR1 is DFQATT and CDR2 is SNEGSKA (reference sequence). This CDR3 has 12 amino acids. Trimming took 0 bases from V and 2 from J, leaving 5 bases between them. The chain's CDR3 is CSAREPPYEQYF. CDR3 DNA: TGCAGTGCTAGAGAGCCTCCCTACGAGCAGTACTTC.

This clonotype occurred a few times. The chain carries TRBV12-3 or TRBV12-4 and TRBJ2-3, with 14 bases aligning to TRBD2. V was pared by 3 bases and J by 1 base, with 0 bases of the junction left unmatched. This CDR3 is 16 amino acids long. The CDR3 DNA reads as TGTGCCAGCAGTTTGACTAGCGGGGGGGGCACAGATACGCAGTATTTT. Translated: CASSLTSGGGTDTQYF.

The sample holds a few counts of this clonotype. The chain joins TRBV20-1 to TRBJ2-3, with D perhaps matching TRBD1 or TRBD2 (5 bases each). Germline-derived CDR1 and CDR2 are DFQATT and SNEGSKA (reference sequence). The CDR3 spans 16 residues. The V and J ends lost 7 bases and 1 base respectively, with 21 bases between them. CDR3 coding DNA: TGCAGTGTATCCGAGGGGAGCCGATTGGGCACAGATACGCAGTATTTT. Translated: CSVSEGSRLGTDTQYF.

A single count supports this clonotype. The chain joins TRBV20-1 to TRBJ2-1; D not certain. V lost 2 bases to trimming and J lost 5 bases, with 22 bases between them. The CDR3 runs 17 residues. From germline, CDR1 is DFQATT and CDR2 SNEGSKA (reference sequence). This chain's CDR3 is CSARSRQVANRNNEQFF. CDR3 nucleotide sequence: TGCAGTGCTAGATCAAGGCAGGTCGCTAATCGGAACAATGAGCAGTTCTTC.

The V and J genes are TRBV6-5 and TRBJ1-2, with D perhaps TRBD1 (5 bases). V was trimmed by 0 bases and J by 7 bases, leaving 15 bases between them. CDR3 size: 15 residues. Germline V gene data show CDR1 as MNHEY and CDR2 as SVGAGI. CDR3 in amino acids: CASSYSKGYRGGYTF. CDR3 DNA: TGTGCCAGCAGTTACTCGAAGGGGTACAGAGGTGGCTACACCTTC.

This clonotype has more than one count but fewer than ten. This chain connects TRBV29-1 to TRBJ2-5; D is possibly TRBD2 (6 bases). V gave up 7 bases and J gave up 5 bases, with 14 bases separating them. The CDR3 is 12 residues long. Germline values: CDR1 SQVTM, CDR2 ANQGSEA. CDR3 region: CSANSGGETQYF. The CDR3 DNA reads as TGCAGCGCTAACTCTGGGGGGGAGACCCAGTACTTC.

This clonotype was seen many times. The CDR3 region has the DNA TGTGCCAGCAGCTTAGCGGGAGTGGGCGATGAGCAGTTCTTC. It codes for CASSLAGVGDEQFF. V gene TRBV7-9 combines with J gene TRBJ2-1, with D perhaps TRBD2 (5 bases). The germline CDR1 and CDR2 sequences are SEHNR and FQNEAQ (reference sequence). CDR3 size: 14 residues. The V end lost 0 bases, the J end lost 8 bases, and 11 bases lay between the germline ends.

This clonotype has only a few counts. V and J are TRBV3-1 and TRBJ2-2, with a tentative D call TRBD2 (6 bases). CDR3 size: 16 residues. Deletions cut 3 bases from V and 1 base from J, with 12 bases between. Germline V gene lookup returns CDR1 LGHDT and CDR2 YNNKEL (reference sequence). The CDR3 protein is CASSQKTRVNTGELFF. DNA of the CDR3: TGTGCCAGCAGCCAGAAGACTAGAGTGAACACCGGGGAGCTGTTTTTT.

This clonotype was observed once. This chain connects TRBV20-1 to TRBJ2-3; a possible D gene is TRBD1 (6 bases). Germline-derived CDR1 and CDR2 are DFQATT and SNEGSKA (reference sequence). Trimming stripped 6 bases from V and 2 bases from J, with 15 bases between. This CDR3 has 14 amino acids. This CDR3 reads CSAGRTVNTDTQYF. DNA of the CDR3: TGCAGTGCCGGGCGGACAGTGAACACAGATACGCAGTATTTT.

This clonotype was seen a few times. V gene TRBV7-2 combines with J gene TRBJ2-6; no definite D call. CDR1 and CDR2 from the germline V gene are SGHTA and FQGNSA. The CDR3 sequence is 15 residues long. The germline V and J ends were trimmed by 1 base and 0 bases, with 4 bases remaining between them. The CDR3 sequence is CASSLVNSGANVLTF. Here the CDR3 DNA reads TGTGCCAGCAGCTTAGTGAACTCTGGGGCCAACGTCCTGACTTTC.

This clonotype was counted many times. The chain is built from TRBV12-3 or TRBV12-4 and TRBJ2-1; D gene ambiguous. This CDR3 region has 14 residues. V was cut by 5 bases and J by 9 bases, with 17 bases left in between. CDR3 protein: CASSLDEVAREQFF. The CDR3 coding sequence is TGTGCCAGCAGTCTCGATGAGGTCGCCCGTGAGCAGTTCTTC.